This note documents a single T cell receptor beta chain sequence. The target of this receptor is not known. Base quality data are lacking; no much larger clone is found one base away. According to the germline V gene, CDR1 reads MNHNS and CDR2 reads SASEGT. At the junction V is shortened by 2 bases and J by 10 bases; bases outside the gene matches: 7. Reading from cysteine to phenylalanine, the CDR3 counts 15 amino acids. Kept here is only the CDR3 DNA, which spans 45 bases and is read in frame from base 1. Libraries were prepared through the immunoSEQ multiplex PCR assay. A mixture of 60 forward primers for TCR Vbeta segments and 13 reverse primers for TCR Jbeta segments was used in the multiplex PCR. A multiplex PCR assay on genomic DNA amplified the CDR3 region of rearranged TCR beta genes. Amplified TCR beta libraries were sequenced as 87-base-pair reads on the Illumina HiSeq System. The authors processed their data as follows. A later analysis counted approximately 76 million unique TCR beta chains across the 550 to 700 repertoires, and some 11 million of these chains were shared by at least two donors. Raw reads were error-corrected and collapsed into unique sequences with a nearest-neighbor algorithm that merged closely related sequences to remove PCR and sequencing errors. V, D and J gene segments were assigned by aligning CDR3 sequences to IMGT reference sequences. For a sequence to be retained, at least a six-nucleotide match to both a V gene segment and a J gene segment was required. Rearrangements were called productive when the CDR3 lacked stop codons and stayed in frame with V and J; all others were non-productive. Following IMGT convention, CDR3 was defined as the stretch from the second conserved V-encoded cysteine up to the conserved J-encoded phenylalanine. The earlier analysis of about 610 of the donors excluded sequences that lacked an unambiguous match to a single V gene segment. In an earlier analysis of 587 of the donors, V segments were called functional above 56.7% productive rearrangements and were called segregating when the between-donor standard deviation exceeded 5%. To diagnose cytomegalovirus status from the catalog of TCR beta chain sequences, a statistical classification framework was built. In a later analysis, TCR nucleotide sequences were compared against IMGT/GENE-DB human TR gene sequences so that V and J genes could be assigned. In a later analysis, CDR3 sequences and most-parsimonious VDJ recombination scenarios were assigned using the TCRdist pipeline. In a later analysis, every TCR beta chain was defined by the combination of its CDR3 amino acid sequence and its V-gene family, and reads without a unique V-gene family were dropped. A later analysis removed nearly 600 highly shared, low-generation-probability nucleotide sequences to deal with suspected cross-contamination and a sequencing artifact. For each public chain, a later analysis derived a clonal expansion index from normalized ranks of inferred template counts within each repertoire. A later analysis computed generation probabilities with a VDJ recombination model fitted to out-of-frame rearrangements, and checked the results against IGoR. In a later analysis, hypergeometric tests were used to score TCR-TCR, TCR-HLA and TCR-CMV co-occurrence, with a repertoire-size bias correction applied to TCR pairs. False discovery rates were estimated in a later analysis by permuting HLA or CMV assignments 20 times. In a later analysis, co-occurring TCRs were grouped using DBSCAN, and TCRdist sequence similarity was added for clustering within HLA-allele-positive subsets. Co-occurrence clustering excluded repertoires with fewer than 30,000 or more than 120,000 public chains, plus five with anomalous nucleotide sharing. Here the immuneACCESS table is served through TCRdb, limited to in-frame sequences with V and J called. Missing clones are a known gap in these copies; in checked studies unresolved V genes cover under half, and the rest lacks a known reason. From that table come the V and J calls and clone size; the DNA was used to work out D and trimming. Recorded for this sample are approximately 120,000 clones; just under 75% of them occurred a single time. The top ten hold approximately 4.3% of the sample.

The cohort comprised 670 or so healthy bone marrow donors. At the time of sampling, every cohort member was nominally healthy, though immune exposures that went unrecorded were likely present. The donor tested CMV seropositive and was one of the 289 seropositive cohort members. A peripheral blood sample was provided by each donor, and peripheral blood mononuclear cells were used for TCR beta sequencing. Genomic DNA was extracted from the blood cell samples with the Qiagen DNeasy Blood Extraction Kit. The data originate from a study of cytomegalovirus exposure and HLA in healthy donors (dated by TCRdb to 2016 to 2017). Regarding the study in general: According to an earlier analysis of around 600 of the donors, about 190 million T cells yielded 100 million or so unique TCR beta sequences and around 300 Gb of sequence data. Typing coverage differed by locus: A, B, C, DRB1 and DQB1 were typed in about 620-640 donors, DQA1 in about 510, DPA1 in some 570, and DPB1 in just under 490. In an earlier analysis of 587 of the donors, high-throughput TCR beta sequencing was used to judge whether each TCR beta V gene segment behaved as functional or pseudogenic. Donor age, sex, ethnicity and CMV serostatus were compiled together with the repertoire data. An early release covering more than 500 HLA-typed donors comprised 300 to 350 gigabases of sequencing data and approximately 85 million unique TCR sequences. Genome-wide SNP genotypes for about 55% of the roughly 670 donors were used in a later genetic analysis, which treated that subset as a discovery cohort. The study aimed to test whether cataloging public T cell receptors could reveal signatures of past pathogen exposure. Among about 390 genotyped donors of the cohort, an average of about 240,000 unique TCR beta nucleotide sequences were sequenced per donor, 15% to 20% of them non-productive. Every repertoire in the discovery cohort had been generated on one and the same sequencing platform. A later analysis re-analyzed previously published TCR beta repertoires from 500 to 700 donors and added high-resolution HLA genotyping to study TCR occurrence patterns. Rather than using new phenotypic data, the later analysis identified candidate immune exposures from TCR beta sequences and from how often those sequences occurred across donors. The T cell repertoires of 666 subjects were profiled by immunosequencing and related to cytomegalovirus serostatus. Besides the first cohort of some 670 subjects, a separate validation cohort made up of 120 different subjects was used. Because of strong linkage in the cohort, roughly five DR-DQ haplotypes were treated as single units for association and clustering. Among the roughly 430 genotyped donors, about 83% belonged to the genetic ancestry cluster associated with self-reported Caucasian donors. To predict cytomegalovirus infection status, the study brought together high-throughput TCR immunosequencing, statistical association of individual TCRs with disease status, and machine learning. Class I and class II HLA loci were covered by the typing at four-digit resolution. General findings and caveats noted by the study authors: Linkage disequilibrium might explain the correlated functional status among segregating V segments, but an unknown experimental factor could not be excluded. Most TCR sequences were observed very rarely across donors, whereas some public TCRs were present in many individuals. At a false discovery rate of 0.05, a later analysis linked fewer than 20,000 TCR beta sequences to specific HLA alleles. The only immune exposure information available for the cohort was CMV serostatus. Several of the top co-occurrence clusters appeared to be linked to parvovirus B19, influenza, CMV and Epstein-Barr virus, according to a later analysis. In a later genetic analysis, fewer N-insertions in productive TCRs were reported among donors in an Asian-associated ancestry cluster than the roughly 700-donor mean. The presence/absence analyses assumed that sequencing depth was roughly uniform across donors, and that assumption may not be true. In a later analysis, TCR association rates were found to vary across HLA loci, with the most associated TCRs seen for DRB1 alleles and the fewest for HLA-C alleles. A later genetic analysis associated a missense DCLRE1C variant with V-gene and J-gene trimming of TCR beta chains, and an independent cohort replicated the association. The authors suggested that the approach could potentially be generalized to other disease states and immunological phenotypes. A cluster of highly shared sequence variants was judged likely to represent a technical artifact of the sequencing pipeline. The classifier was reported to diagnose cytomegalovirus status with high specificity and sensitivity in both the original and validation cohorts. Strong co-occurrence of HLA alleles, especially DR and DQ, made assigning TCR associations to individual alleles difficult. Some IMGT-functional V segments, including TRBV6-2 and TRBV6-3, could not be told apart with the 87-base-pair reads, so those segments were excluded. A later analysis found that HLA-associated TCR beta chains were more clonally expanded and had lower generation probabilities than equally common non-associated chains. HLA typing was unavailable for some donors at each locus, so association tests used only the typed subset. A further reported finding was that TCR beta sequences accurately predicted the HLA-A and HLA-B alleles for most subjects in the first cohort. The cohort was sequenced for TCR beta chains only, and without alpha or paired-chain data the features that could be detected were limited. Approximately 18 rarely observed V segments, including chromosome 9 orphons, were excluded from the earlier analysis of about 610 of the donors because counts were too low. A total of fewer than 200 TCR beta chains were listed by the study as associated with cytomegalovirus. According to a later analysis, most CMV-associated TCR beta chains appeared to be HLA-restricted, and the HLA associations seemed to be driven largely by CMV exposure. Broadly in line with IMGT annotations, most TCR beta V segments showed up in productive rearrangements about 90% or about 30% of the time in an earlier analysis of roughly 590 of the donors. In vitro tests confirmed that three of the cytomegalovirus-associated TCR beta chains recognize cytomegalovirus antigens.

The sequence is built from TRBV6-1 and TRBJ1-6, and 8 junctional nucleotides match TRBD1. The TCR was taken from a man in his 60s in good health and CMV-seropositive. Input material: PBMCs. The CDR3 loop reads CASSEMDRVGSPLHF. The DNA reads TGTGCCAGCAGTGAAATGGACAGGGTCGGCTCACCCCTCCACTTT.